The clone carrying this T cell receptor beta chain appeared many times. These data are taken from a study of T-cell reconstitution after alpha-beta-depleted transplantation in children. Using unique molecular identifiers, the investigators prepared the TCRbeta library. One entry per CDR3 protein, called by TCRdb with MiXCR from the PCR reads. The table lists 60,000 to 80,000 distinct CDR3 sequences, 7% to 8% of them singletons. This receptor was obtained from a human donor who donated a stem cell graft to a child with acute lymphoblastic leukemia. Source: PBMCs from the stem cell graft donor, taken from the stem cell graft.

CDR3 DNA sequence: TGTGCCAGCAGCCAGTACCGGGATAGAGAGCACAATGAGCAGTTCTTC. It is translated as CASSQYRDREHNEQFF. The rearrangement joins TRBV21-1 to TRBJ2-1; the table's D call, TRBD2, has no DNA check behind it. TRBV21-1 is assigned pseudogene status. The CDR3 sequence is 16 residues long.